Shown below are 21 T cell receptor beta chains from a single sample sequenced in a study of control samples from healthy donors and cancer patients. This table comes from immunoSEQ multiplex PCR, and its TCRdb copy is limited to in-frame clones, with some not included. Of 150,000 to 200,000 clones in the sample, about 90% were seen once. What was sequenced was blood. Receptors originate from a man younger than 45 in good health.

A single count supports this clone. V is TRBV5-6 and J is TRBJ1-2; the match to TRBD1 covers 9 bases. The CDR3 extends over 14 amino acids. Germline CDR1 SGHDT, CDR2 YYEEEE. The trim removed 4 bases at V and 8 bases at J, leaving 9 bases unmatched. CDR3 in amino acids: CASSDIQGAGGYTF. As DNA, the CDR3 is TGTGCCAGCAGCGATATACAGGGGGCCGGGGGCTACACCTTC.

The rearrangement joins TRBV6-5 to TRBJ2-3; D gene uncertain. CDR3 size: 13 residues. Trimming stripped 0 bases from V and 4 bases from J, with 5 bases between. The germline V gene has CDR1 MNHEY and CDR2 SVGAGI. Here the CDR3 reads CASSYSKADTQYF. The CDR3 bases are TGTGCCAGCAGTTACTCGAAGGCAGATACGCAGTATTTT.

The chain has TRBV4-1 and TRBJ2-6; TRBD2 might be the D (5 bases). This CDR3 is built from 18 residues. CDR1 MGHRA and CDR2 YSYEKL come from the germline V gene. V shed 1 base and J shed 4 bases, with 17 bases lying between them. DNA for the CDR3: TGCGCCAGCAGCCAAGCTTTCCCTCCCTCGGGGGGGGCCAACGTCCTGACTTTC. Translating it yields CASSQAFPPSGGANVLTF.

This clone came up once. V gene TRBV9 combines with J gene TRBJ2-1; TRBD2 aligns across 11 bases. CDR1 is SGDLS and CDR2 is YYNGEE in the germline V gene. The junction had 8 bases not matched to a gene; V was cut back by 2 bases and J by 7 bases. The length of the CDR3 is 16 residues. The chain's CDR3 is CASSVSGGALVNEQFF. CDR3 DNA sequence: TGTGCCAGCAGCGTTAGCGGGGGGGCCCTTGTAAATGAGCAGTTCTTC.

Here the CDR3 DNA reads TGTGCCAGCAGCTTGTTGAGGCGGAGCACAGATACGCAGTATTTT. Translation gives CASSLLRRSTDTQYF. The rearrangement links TRBV5-6 to TRBJ2-3, with D uncertain. V was trimmed by 1 base and J by 0 bases, leaving 9 bases between them. Germline V gene sequence: CDR1 SGHDT, CDR2 YYEEEE. The CDR3 is made up of 15 amino acids.

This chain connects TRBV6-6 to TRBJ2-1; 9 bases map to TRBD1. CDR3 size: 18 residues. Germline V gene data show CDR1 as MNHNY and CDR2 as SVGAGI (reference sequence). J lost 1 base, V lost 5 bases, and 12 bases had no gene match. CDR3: CASSQQGALGHSYNEQFF. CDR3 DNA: TGTGCCAGCAGTCAACAGGGGGCGCTAGGTCATTCCTACAATGAGCAGTTCTTC.

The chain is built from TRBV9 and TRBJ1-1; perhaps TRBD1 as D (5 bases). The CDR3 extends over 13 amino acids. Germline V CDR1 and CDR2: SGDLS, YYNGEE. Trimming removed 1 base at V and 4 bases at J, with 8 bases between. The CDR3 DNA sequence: TGTGCCAGCAGCGTACGGGGGGGCACTGAAGCTTTCTTT. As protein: CASSVRGGTEAFF. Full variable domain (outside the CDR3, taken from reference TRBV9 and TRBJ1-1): DSGVTQTPKHLITATGQRVTLRCSPRSGDLSVYWYQQSLDQGLQFLIQYYNGEERAKGNILERFSAQQFPDLHSELNLSSLELGDSALYFCASSVRGGTEAFFGQGTRLTVV.

The CDR3 here is CATSSGRAFNEQFF. In DNA form, the CDR3 reads TGTGCCACGTCCAGCGGGAGGGCCTTTAATGAGCAGTTCTTC. J is TRBJ2-1 and V is TRBV13; 10 positions agree with TRBD2. Losses at the gene ends were 10 bases for V and 7 bases for J; bases not matched to a gene: 10. This CDR3 contains 14 residues. Germline V gives CDR1 PRHDT, CDR2 FYEKMQ (reference sequence).

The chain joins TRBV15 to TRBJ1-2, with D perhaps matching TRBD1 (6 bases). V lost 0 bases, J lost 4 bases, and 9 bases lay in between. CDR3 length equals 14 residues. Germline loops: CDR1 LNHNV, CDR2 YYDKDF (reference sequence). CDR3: CATSRDGQFYGYTF. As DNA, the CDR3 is TGTGCCACCAGCAGAGATGGACAGTTCTATGGCTACACCTTC. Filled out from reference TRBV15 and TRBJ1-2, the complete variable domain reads DAMVIQNPRYQVTQFGKPVTLSCSQTLNHNVMYWYQQKSSQAPKLLFHYYDKDFNNEADTPDNFQSRRPNTSFCFLDIRSPGLGDTAMYLCATSRDGQFYGYTFGSGTRLTVV.

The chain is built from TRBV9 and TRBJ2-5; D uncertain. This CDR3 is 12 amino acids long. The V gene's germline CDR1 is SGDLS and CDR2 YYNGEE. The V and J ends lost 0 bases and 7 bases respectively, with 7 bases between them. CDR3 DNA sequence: TGTGCCAGCAGCGTAGAGTGGGGGACCCAGTACTTC. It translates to CASSVEWGTQYF.

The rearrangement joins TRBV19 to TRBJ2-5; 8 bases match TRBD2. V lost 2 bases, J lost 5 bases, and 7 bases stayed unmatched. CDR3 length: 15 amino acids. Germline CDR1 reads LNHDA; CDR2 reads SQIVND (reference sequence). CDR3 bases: TGTGCCAGTAGTATACTCGCGGGAGGTATTGAGACCCAGTACTTC. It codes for CASSILAGGIETQYF.

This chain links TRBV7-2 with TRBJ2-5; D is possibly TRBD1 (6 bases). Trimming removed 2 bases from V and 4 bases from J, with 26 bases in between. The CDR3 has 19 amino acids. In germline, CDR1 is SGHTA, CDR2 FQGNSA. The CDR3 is CASSLLIGSMQGKGETQYF. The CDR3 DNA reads TGTGCCAGCAGCTTACTAATAGGTTCCATGCAGGGGAAGGGAGAGACCCAGTACTTC.

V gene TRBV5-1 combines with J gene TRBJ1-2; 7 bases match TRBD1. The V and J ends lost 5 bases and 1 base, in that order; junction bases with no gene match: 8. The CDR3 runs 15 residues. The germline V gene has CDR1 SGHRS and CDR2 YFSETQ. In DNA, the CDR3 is TGCGCCAGCAGAAACCGGACAGGCGGTAACTATGGCTACACCTTC. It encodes CASRNRTGGNYGYTF.

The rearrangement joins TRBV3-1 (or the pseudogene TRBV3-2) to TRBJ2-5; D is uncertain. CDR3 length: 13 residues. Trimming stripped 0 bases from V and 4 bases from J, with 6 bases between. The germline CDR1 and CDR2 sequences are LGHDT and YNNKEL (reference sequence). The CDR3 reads CASSQDLAETQYF. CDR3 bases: TGTGCCAGCAGCCAAGATCTGGCAGAGACCCAGTACTTC.

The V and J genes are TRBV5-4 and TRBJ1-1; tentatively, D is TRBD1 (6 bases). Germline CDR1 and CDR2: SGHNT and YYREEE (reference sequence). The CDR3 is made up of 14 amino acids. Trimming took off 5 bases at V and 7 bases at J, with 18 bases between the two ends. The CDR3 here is CASSLEGGRGEAFF. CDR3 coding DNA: TGTGCCAGCAGTCTGGAGGGGGGCCGGGGTGAAGCTTTCTTT.

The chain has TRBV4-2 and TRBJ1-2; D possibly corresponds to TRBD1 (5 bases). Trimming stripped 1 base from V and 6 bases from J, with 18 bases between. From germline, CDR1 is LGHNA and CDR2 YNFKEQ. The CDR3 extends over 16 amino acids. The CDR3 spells CASSQVIAGGGNGYTF. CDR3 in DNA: TGTGCCAGCAGCCAAGTCATCGCCGGGGGAGGTAATGGCTACACCTTC.

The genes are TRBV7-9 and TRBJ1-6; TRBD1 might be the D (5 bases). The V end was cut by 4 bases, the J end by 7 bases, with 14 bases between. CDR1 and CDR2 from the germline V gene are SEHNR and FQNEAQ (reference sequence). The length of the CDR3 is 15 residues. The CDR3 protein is CASSSDGRGNSPLHF. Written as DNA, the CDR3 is TGTGCCAGCAGCTCCGACGGACGGGGGAATTCACCCCTCCACTTT. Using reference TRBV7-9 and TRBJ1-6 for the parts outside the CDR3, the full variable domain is DTGVSQNPRHKITKRGQNVTFRCDPISEHNRLYWYRQTLGQGPEFLTYFQNEAQLEKSRLLSDRFSAERPKGSFSTLEIQRTEQGDSAMYLCASSSDGRGNSPLHFGNGTRLTVT.

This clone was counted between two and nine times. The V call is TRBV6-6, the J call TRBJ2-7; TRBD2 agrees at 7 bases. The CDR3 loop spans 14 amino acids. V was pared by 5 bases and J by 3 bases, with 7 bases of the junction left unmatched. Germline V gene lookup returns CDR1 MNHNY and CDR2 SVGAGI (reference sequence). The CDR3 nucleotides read TGTGCCAGCAGTCTCGGGGGGACTATCTACGAGCAGTACTTC. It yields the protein CASSLGGTIYEQYF.

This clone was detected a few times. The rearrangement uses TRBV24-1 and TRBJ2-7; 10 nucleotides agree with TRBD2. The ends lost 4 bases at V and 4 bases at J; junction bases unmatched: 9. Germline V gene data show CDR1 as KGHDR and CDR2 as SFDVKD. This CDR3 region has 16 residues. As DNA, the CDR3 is TGTGCCACCAGTGACCCTTCTAGCGGGAGCTTATACGAGCAGTACTTC. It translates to CATSDPSSGSLYEQYF.

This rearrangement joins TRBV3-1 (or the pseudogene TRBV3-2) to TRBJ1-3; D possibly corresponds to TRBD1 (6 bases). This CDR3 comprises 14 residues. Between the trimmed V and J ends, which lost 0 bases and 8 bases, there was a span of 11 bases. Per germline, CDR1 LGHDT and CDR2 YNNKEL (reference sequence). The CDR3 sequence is CASSQEGRGDTIYF. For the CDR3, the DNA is TGTGCCAGCAGCCAAGAGGGCAGGGGAGACACCATATATTTT.

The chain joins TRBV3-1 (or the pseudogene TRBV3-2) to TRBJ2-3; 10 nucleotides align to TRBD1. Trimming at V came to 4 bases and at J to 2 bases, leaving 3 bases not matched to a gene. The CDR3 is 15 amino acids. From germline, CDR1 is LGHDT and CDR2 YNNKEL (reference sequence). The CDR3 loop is CASSPGQGNTDTQYF. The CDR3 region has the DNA TGTGCCAGCAGCCCGGGACAGGGGAACACAGATACGCAGTATTTT.